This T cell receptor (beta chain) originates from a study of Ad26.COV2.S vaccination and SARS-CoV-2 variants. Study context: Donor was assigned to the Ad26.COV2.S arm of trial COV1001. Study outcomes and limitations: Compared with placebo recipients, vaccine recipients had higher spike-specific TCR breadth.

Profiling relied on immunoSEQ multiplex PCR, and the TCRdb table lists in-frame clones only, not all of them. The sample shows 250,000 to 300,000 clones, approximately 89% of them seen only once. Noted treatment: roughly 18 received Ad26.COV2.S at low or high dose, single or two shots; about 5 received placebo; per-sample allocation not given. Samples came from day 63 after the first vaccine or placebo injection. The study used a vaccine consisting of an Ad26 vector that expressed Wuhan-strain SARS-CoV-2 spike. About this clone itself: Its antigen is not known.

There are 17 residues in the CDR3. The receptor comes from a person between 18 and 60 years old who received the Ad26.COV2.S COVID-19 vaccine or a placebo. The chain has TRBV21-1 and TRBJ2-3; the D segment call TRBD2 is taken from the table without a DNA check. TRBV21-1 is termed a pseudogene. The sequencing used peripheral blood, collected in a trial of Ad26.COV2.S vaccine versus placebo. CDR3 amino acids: CASSKARLAENTDTQYF. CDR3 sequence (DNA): TGTGCCAGCAGCAAAGCCCGGCTAGCGGAGAACACAGATACGCAGTATTTT.